The source of this TCR beta chain is a study of Graves' ophthalmopathy and Graves' hyperthyroidism. Note on this clonotype: Its specificity is not known.

The authors amplified TCR beta CDR3 regions from RNA transcripts. Second-round multiplex PCR followed a first-round RT-PCR using HTBI primers. TCRdb called the multiplex PCR reads again in MiXCR, with one record for every CDR3 protein. The table shows about 740,000 distinct CDR3 sequences, with roughly 40% occurring only once. Study conclusions and caveats: Detection in blood was also observed for most expanded thyroid clonotypes above 0.001 frequency. Cross-validated, the 13-signature model showed 87.88%/81.08% sensitivity/specificity, and 80%/75% in the test set.

Researchers turned away patients with other autoimmune diseases, uncontrolled infections, pregnancy or lactation. Clinical symptoms, serum thyroxine, TRAb, thyroid ultrasound and orbital computed tomography formed the basis of diagnosis. V lost 3 bases to trimming and J lost 0 bases, with 20 bases between them. This CDR3 is 19 amino acids long. Germline CDR1 and CDR2: SEHNR and FQNEAQ (reference sequence). This rearrangement joins TRBV7-9 to TRBJ2-2; D is possibly TRBD1 (6 bases). Sequenced material: peripheral blood. The receptor comes from an adult man with Graves' ophthalmopathy. The DNA for the CDR3 is TGTGCCAGCAGCTTTTTGACAGGACCTACAAACGCGAACACCGGGGAGCTGTTTTTT. Residues: CASSFLTGPTNANTGELFF.